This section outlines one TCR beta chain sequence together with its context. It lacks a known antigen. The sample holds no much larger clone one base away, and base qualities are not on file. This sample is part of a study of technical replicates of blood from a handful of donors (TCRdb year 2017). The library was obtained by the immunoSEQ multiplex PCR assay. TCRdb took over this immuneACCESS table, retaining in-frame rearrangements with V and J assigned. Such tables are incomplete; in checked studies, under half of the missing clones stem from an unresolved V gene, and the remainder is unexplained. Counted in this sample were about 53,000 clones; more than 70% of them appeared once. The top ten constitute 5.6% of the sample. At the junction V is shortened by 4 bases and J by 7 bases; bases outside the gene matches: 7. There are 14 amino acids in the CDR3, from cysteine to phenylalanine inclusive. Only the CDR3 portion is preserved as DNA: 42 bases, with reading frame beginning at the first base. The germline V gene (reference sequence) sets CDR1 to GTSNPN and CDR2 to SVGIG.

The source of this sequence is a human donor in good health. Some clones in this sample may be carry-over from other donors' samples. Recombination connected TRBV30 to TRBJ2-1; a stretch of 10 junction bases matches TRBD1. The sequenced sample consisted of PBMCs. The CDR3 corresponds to CAWNRDRGRNEQFF. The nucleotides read TGTGCCTGGAACCGGGACAGGGGTAGAAATGAGCAGTTCTTC.